This is a list of T cell receptor beta chains from one sample in a study of T cell changes during pregnancy in multiple sclerosis. Measured with immunoSEQ multiplex PCR; TCRdb has only the in-frame clones, and not every one. The sample has some 94,000 clones, around 93% seen once. Sequenced here: peripheral blood, sampled in the first trimester of pregnancy. These receptors came from a female donor in good health, enrolled as a control in a pregnancy study. The CDR3 runs from the conserved cysteine through the conserved F or W. The order of the fields is clone size, V gene, D gene, CDR3 protein. D genes are given only for firm matches. Clone sizes are given selectively: once, few, many, or a class where the clone is expanded.

abundance: -
v_gene: TRBV5-4
d_gene: TRBD1
CDR3aa: CASSPSPGQQYF

abundance: -
v_gene: TRBV7-8
d_gene: TRBD1
CDR3aa: CASSQRDRSIFF

abundance: -
v_gene: TRBV6-5
d_gene: TRBD1
CDR3aa: CASSYDRGHYNEQFF

abundance: few
v_gene: TRBV29-1
d_gene: TRBD1
CDR3aa: CSVLGQLNTEAFF

abundance: -
v_gene: TRBV10-3
d_gene: -
CDR3aa: CAISESAGGGYTF

abundance: once
v_gene: TRBV6-5
d_gene: -
CDR3aa: CASIGFQAFF

abundance: -
v_gene: TRBV5-8
d_gene: TRBD1
CDR3aa: CASSLGVGTGTDEQYF

abundance: -
v_gene: TRBV19
d_gene: TRBD1
CDR3aa: CASTVTGRQPQHF

abundance: -
v_gene: TRBV5-6
d_gene: -
CDR3aa: CASSLVAGSGNTIYF

abundance: -
v_gene: TRBV11-2
d_gene: -
CDR3aa: CASSSGVAGTEAFF

abundance: -
v_gene: TRBV28
d_gene: -
CDR3aa: CASGSYNEQFF

abundance: -
v_gene: TRBV7-9
d_gene: TRBD2
CDR3aa: CASSLAVAGLSNEQFF

abundance: -
v_gene: TRBV7-2
d_gene: TRBD1
CDR3aa: CASSRQGDPEAFF

abundance: -
v_gene: TRBV18
d_gene: -
CDR3aa: CASSPMGQNTQYF

abundance: -
v_gene: TRBV6-1
d_gene: -
CDR3aa: CASSEDRATEAFF

abundance: -
v_gene: TRBV6-6
d_gene: TRBD1
CDR3aa: CASRTGGPNTEAFF

abundance: few
v_gene: TRBV28
d_gene: -
CDR3aa: CASSFGGPPPQHF

abundance: -
v_gene: TRBV11-2
d_gene: TRBD1
CDR3aa: CASSPGQGPIQETQYF

abundance: -
v_gene: TRBV6-5
d_gene: -
CDR3aa: CASTAVSAGNTIYF

abundance: -
v_gene: TRBV18
d_gene: TRBD1
CDR3aa: CASSLSRRGQGNSPLHF

abundance: -
v_gene: TRBV10-3
d_gene: TRBD2
CDR3aa: CAISRLAGGTDTQYF

abundance: once
v_gene: TRBV4-3
d_gene: -
CDR3aa: CASSQDPIGGSPLHF

abundance: -
v_gene: TRBV30
d_gene: -
CDR3aa: CAWSVSTGNTIYF

abundance: few
v_gene: TRBV9
d_gene: TRBD1
CDR3aa: CASSGRQGAVGNSPLHF

abundance: -
v_gene: TRBV7-7
d_gene: TRBD2
CDR3aa: CASSRGGVGEQFF

abundance: -
v_gene: TRBV28
d_gene: TRBD2
CDR3aa: CASSHTSGGAAETQYF

abundance: -
v_gene: TRBV7-2
d_gene: TRBD1
CDR3aa: CASSSDRVGNQPQHF

abundance: -
v_gene: TRBV9
d_gene: -
CDR3aa: CASSVRLITDTQYF

abundance: -
v_gene: TRBV28
d_gene: -
CDR3aa: CASSLSRGFRYNEQFF

abundance: once
v_gene: TRBV4-1
d_gene: TRBD1
CDR3aa: CASSQLQGAVYEQYF

abundance: -
v_gene: TRBV19
d_gene: -
CDR3aa: CASRGGSYEQYF